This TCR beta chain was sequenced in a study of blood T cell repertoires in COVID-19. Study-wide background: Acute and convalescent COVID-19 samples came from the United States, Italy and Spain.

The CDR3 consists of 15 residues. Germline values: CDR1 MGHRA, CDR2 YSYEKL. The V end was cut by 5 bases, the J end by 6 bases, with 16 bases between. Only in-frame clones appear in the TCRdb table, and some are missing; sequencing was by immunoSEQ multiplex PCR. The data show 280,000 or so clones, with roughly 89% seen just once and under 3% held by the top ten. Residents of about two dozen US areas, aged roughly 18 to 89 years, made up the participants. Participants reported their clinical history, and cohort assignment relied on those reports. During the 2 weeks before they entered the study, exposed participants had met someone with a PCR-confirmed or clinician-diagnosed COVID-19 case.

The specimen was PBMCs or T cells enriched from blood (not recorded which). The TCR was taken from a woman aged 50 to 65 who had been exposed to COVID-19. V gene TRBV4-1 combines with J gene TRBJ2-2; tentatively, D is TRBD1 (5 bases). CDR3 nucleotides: TGCGCCAGCAGCTTAGGGTCCGCAGGGTCCGGGGAGCTGTTTTTT. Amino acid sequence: CASSLGSAGSGELFF.